Described below is a single T cell receptor (beta chain) sequence and its context. The record originates from a study of T cell changes during pregnancy in multiple sclerosis. Only in-frame clones appear in the TCRdb table, and some are missing; sequencing was by immunoSEQ multiplex PCR. The sample carries over 50,000 clones, about 87% recorded once. This specimen was peripheral blood, taken in the first trimester of pregnancy. This TCR came from a female donor in good health, enrolled as a control in a pregnancy study.

For the CDR3, the DNA is TGTGCCAGCGGGACTAGCGACTACACAGATACGCAGTATTTT. Translated, it gives CASGTSDYTDTQYF. This chain joins TRBV6-5 and TRBJ2-3; 10 bases align to TRBD2. CDR1 and CDR2 (germline): MNHEY, SVGAGI. V lost 8 bases, J lost 2 bases, and 4 bases stayed unmatched. CDR3 length: 14 amino acids.